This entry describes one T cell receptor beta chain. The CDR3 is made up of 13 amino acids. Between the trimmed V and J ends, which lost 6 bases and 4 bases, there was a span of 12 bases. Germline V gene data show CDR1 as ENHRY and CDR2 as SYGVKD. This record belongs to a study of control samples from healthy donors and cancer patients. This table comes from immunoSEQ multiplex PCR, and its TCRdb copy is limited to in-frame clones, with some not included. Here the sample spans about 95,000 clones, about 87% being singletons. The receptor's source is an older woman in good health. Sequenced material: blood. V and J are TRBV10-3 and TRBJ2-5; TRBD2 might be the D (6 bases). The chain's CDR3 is CAISPGLLETQYF. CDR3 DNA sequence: TGTGCCATCAGCCCGGGACTCTTAGAGACCCAGTACTTC.